This TCR beta chain was profiled in a study of blood T cell repertoires in COVID-19. Study at large: PBMCs, B-cell-depleted T cells, or T cells provided the cDNA or gDNA that made up the material.

Enrollees, about 18 to 89 years old, lived in 24 US areas. V trimming: 4 bases; J trimming: 1 base; junction bases outside the gene matches: 3. Germline loops: CDR1 SGHRS, CDR2 YFSETQ. The CDR3 has 14 residues. Sequenced by immunoSEQ multiplex PCR; TCRdb stores in-frame clones only, minus some. Among more than 150,000 clones, around 80% were seen once, and the ten largest hold 10% to 15%. This clone was seen a few times. This specimen includes other DNA sequences encoding the same CDR3. The V call is TRBV5-1, the J call TRBJ1-1, with 8 bases lining up with TRBD1. This TCR derives from an older woman who had recovered from COVID-19. The sample taken for sequencing was PBMCs or T cells enriched from blood (not recorded which). The CDR3 is CASSPTGENTEAFF. CDR3 DNA sequence: TGCGCCAGCAGCCCGACAGGGGAGAACACTGAAGCTTTCTTT.